This is a list of T cell receptor beta chains from one sample in a study of beta chain features in type 1 diabetes. The assay was immunoSEQ multiplex PCR, and TCRdb's table has in-frame clones only and misses some. The sample includes about 150,000 clones, 7.8% of them seen just once. The specimen was central memory CD4+ T cells from blood. The receptors were gathered from a woman aged 40 to 50 with type 1 diabetes. CDR3s include the opening cysteine and the closing phenylalanine or tryptophan. D genes are given only for firm matches. Part of the rows lack a size; the others show once, few, many or a class for expanded clones.

TRBV30	.	11	TRBJ2-7	once	TGTGCCTGGTCACAGGGCTACGAGCAGTACTTC	CAWSQGYEQYF
TRBV9	TRBD1	15	TRBJ1-5	.	TGTGCCAGCAGCGTAGACACAGGGGGCGATCAGCCCCAGCATTTT	CASSVDTGGDQPQHF
TRBV28	TRBD2	15	TRBJ2-1	few	TGTGCCAGCAGTTCCCTAGCGGGGGTCTACAATGAGCAGTTCTTC	CASSSLAGVYNEQFF
TRBV5-5	TRBD1	17	TRBJ1-2	few	TGTGCCAGCAGCGCCGGGACAGGGGCGTCGGTGAACTATGGCTACACCTTC	CASSAGTGASVNYGYTF
TRBV29-1	TRBD1	14	TRBJ1-5	.	TGCAGCGTCTGGACGGGACAGTCTAATCAGCCCCAGCATTTT	CSVWTGQSNQPQHF
TRBV11-1	.	14	TRBJ1-2	.	TGTGCCAGCAGCTTCTCAGGGATTAACTATGGCTACACCTTC	CASSFSGINYGYTF
TRBV5-4	.	12	TRBJ1-2	.	TGTGCCAGCAGTAGGGAGGACTATGGCTACACCTTC	CASSREDYGYTF
TRBV14	.	14	TRBJ2-7	.	TGTGCCAGCAGCCAAGGGAGCGGAGCCTACGAGCAGTACTTC	CASSQGSGAYEQYF
TRBV7-8	.	13	TRBJ1-5	.	TGTGCCAGCCAACCGGGGGGCGGGCAGCCCCAGCATTTT	CASQPGGGQPQHF
TRBV7-3	TRBD2	15	TRBJ2-2	few	TGTGCCAGCAGCTTAATGTCTAGCGGGACCCAGGAGCTGTTTTTT	CASSLMSSGTQELFF
TRBV11-1	TRBD1	15	TRBJ1-2	.	TGTGCCAGCAGCCCCGGCGACAGGGGGCGATCTGGCTACACCTTC	CASSPGDRGRSGYTF
TRBV4-2	.	14	TRBJ1-1	.	TGTGCCAGCAGCCAAGAGAGGTACGGCACTGAAGCTTTCTTT	CASSQERYGTEAFF
TRBV5-6	TRBD2	15	TRBJ2-5	.	TGTGCCAGCAGCTTGGGATCCTTAGCGGGAGAGACCCAGTACTTC	CASSLGSLAGETQYF
TRBV6-6	.	12	TRBJ1-2	.	TGTGCCAGCAGTCAACAGGGTGATGGCTACACCTTC	CASSQQGDGYTF
TRBV5-6	.	15	TRBJ2-2	.	TGTGCCAGCAGCTCCTACAGGGTGGCGACCGGGGAGCTGTTTTTT	CASSSYRVATGELFF
TRBV5-6	.	15	TRBJ2-2	few	TGTGCCAGCAGCTTTCGACAGACCTACACCGGGGAGCTGTTTTTT	CASSFRQTYTGELFF
TRBV5-1	TRBD1	15	TRBJ2-5	.	TGCGCCAGCAGTTGGTCAAAGGGGGCGACGAAGACCCAGTACTTC	CASSWSKGATKTQYF
TRBV5-4	TRBD1	15	TRBJ1-4	once	TGTGCCAGCAGCTTGGGAGGGACAGCCAAGGGAAAACTGTTTTTT	CASSLGGTAKGKLFF
TRBV4-2	TRBD1	16	TRBJ1-2	.	TGTGCCAGCAGCCATAACGCCGGGACAGGGGGTTCTAGCTACACCTTC	CASSHNAGTGGSSYTF
TRBV5-1	TRBD1	16	TRBJ1-1	.	TGCGCCAGCAGCTTGGAGGCAGGGGGAGCGGAGACTGAAGCTTTCTTT	CASSLEAGGAETEAFF
TRBV5-4	.	14	TRBJ1-2	few	TGTGCCAGCAGCGCCGACGGGGAGACCTATGGCTACACCTTC	CASSADGETYGYTF
TRBV9	.	14	TRBJ1-2	few	TGTGCCAGCAGCGCGCGGACAGCTAACTATGGCTACACCTTC	CASSARTANYGYTF
TRBV29-1	TRBD2	15	TRBJ2-3	.	TGCAGCGTTGCCGCTAGCGGGAGCGGCACAGATACGCAGTATTTT	CSVAASGSGTDTQYF
TRBV4-1	.	13	TRBJ1-1	few	TGCGCCAGCAGCCAAGATCGGGTTACCCAAGCTTTCTTT	CASSQDRVTQAFF
TRBV6-1	.	11	TRBJ1-1	few	TGTGCCAGCAGTGCAGGGCCTGAAGCTTTCTTT	CASSAGPEAFF
TRBV18	.	16	TRBJ1-1	few	TGTGCCAGCGCAAACGGACAGTGGGGAACGAACACTGAAGCTTTCTTT	CASANGQWGTNTEAFF
TRBV19	.	14	TRBJ1-5	few	TGTGCCAGTAGGTCCACCTACCCCCAATCGGCCCAGCATTTT	CASRSTYPQSAQHF
TRBV28	.	14	TRBJ2-7	.	TGTGCCAGCAGCCTCTCAGCGGGTTCCTACGAGCAGTACTTC	CASSLSAGSYEQYF
TRBV29-1	.	12	TRBJ2-3	few	TGCAGCGTTGGCGGCCCCCGGAATACGCAGTATTTT	CSVGGPRNTQYF
TRBV11-1	.	13	TRBJ1-2	.	TGTGCCAGCAGCTACAGGGATTCGTACGGCTACACCTTC	CASSYRDSYGYTF
TRBV29-1	TRBD1	16	TRBJ1-1	.	TGCAGCGTTGAAGATTGGTCCAGGGGGCGAGGCACTGAAGCTTTCTTT	CSVEDWSRGRGTEAFF
TRBV29-1	.	12	TRBJ2-7	.	TGCAGCGTTAAGGTTGCAGGGATCGAGCAGTACTTC	CSVKVAGIEQYF
TRBV5-1	TRBD1	16	TRBJ1-1	.	TGCGCCAGCAGCATAGCAGGGGGCGCCGTGAACACTGAAGCTTTCTTT	CASSIAGGAVNTEAFF
TRBV28	.	15	TRBJ2-7	few	TGTGCCAGCAGCTCCCACAAGGCAGGGTCCTACGAGCAGTACTTC	CASSSHKAGSYEQYF
TRBV18	.	13	TRBJ2-5	few	TGTGCCAGCTCACCCCGGGCGGAGGGAACCCAGTACTTC	CASSPRAEGTQYF
TRBV7-9	.	15	TRBJ2-7	few	TGTGCCAGCAGCCCCTCAGGGGCCCGCTCCTACGAGCAGTACTTC	CASSPSGARSYEQYF
TRBV27	.	14	TRBJ1-1	.	TGTGCCAGCAGTTTCGACGGAGGAGGAACTGAAGCTTTCTTT	CASSFDGGGTEAFF
TRBV6-6	TRBD1	16	TRBJ2-1	many	TGTGCCAGCAGCCCAGGGGGGGTGGACAGGGGGAATGAGCAGTTCTTC	CASSPGGVDRGNEQFF
TRBV7-2	TRBD1	15	TRBJ2-3	few	TGTGCCAGCGGTCGACAGGGATCCGTCGAGGATACGCAGTATTTT	CASGRQGSVEDTQYF
TRBV5-6	TRBD1	13	TRBJ2-7	.	TGTGCCAGCAGCTTGTCAGGGGGCGAAATGCAGTACTTC	CASSLSGGEMQYF
TRBV19	TRBD1	15	TRBJ1-5	.	TGTGCCAGTAGTGCGTACAGGGGGTCAGGTCAGCCCCAGCATTTT	CASSAYRGSGQPQHF
TRBV9	.	15	TRBJ1-6	few	TGTGCCAGCAGCGTAGGGGGGGTCCTCAGTTCACCCCTCCACTTT	CASSVGGVLSSPLHF
TRBV7-6	.	15	TRBJ2-7	.	TGTGCCAGCAGCTTAGCCCGCCAGGGCGGCTACGAGCAGTACTTC	CASSLARQGGYEQYF
TRBV2	.	14	TRBJ2-7	.	TGTGCCAGCAATTACCAGGGAGGAGGCTACGAGCAGTACTTC	CASNYQGGGYEQYF
TRBV7-2	.	14	TRBJ2-5	few	TGTGCCAGCAGCTCCGCGGACAGTCAAGAGACCCAGTACTTC	CASSSADSQETQYF
TRBV4-3	TRBD2	19	TRBJ2-3	.	TGCGCCAGCAGCCAAGATCTCGGCGGGAGCGGGAGGGCCTCAGATACGCAGTATTTT	CASSQDLGGSGRASDTQYF